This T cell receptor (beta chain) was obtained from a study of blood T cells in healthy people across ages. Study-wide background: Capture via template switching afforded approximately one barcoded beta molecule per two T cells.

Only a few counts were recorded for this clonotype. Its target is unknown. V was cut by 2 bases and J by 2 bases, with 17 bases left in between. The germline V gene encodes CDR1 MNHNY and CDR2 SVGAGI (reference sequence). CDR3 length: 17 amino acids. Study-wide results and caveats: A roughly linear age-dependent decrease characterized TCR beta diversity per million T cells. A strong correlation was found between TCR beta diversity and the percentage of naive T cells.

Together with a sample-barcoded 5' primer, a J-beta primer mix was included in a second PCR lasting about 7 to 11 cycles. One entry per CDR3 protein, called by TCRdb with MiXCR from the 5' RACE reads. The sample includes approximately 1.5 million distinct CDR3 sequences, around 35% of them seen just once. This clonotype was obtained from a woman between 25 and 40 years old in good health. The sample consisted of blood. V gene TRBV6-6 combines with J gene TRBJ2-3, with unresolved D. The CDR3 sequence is CASSYDPGTRVTDTQYF. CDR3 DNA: TGTGCCAGCAGTTACGACCCAGGCACAAGAGTCACAGATACGCAGTATTTT.